The entry below gives a single T cell receptor beta chain sequence along with its context. The record originates from a study of blood T cell repertoires in COVID-19. Original processing methods: Quantification of nucleated cells was approximated via reference gene primer amplification. Repertoires were generated with immunoSEQ multiplex PCR, while TCRdb's copy carries only in-frame clones and drops some. Clonal size and the V and J genes are those of that table, whereas D and trimming came from the DNA. Of more than 150,000 clones listed, about 86% are singletons. What was sequenced was peripheral blood. The clonotype was recovered from a woman under 30 who had recovered from COVID-19.

Here the CDR3 DNA reads TGTGCCCGTTGGGACACTCAGGACACTGAAGCTTTCTTT. It is translated as CARWDTQDTEAFF. The V and J genes are TRBV30 and TRBJ1-1; a weak D match, TRBD1 (6 bases). Germline CDR1 and CDR2: GTSNPN and SVGIG (reference sequence). This CDR3 contains 13 residues. V gave up 8 bases and J gave up 3 bases, with 16 bases separating them.